One and the same sample provided the 10 T cell receptor beta chains below, sequenced in a study of T cell responses to AZD1222 COVID-19 vaccine. Measured with immunoSEQ multiplex PCR; TCRdb has only the in-frame clones, and not every one. Of about 180,000 clones in the sample, about 88% were seen once. The sequenced sample was peripheral blood, obtained on day 0 of AZD1222 vaccination. The receptors were gathered from an adult in good health.

CDR3 in amino acids: CAWRAPGQRNQPQHF. The CDR3 region has the DNA TGTGCCTGGAGGGCTCCGGGACAGCGGAATCAGCCCCAGCATTTT. The chain carries TRBV30 and TRBJ1-5, with 7 bases matching TRBD1. The CDR3 loop spans 15 amino acids. In germline, CDR1 is GTSNPN, CDR2 SVGIG (reference sequence). After removal of 3 bases from V and 4 bases from J, the junction contained 9 bases not matched to a gene.

This chain connects TRBV7-9 to TRBJ1-1, with D perhaps matching TRBD1 (5 bases). The length of the CDR3 is 15 residues. V was cut by 5 bases and J by 0 bases, with 13 bases left in between. Germline V lookup: CDR1 SEHNR, CDR2 FQNEAQ (reference sequence). CDR3 amino acids: CASSLDSHMNTEAFF. Here the CDR3 DNA reads TGTGCCAGCAGCCTCGACAGTCACATGAACACTGAAGCTTTCTTT.

This rearrangement joins TRBV4-3 to TRBJ2-3; D unresolved. Germline assignment: CDR1 LGHNA and CDR2 YSLEER. The CDR3 has 20 residues. V was pared by 4 bases and J by 3 bases, with 29 bases between. The CDR3: CASSLSWATGATRRTDTQYF. CDR3 bases: TGCGCCAGCAGCCTTTCCTGGGCAACTGGTGCTACCAGGCGGACAGATACGCAGTATTTT.

The chain uses TRBV28 and TRBJ1-5; 9 bases are a match to TRBD1. Germline V gene sequence: CDR1 MDHEN, CDR2 SYDVKM. The CDR3 totals 13 residues. Unmatched junction bases numbered 10, after V lost 3 bases and J lost 16 bases. The CDR3 DNA is TGTGCCAGCAGTTTCGCCGACAGGGGGGAAGGACATTTT. It is translated as CASSFADRGEGHF. The full variable domain, in which reference TRBV28 and TRBJ1-5 provide the parts outside the CDR3, is DVKVTQSSRYLVKRTGEKVFLECVQDMDHENMFWYRQDPGLGLRLIYFSYDVKMKEKGDIPEGYSVSREKKERFSLILESASTNQTSMYLCASSFADRGEGHFGDGTRLSIL.

The gene calls are TRBV27 and TRBJ2-2, with D tentatively TRBD2 (6 bases). The germline V gene encodes CDR1 MNHEY and CDR2 SMNVEV (reference sequence). With 2 bases removed from V and 3 bases from J, the gap between germline ends came to 7 bases. The CDR3 has 14 amino acids. CDR3 sequence reads: CASSLREHTGELFF. CDR3 DNA: TGTGCCAGCAGTTTACGGGAGCACACCGGGGAGCTGTTTTTT.

This clone appeared a few times. The chain recombines TRBV11-2 with TRBJ1-1, with 7 bases identical to TRBD1. The CDR3 covers 13 residues. Germline CDR1 is SGHAT and CDR2 is FQNNGV. Unmatched junction bases numbered 11, after V lost 6 bases and J lost 10 bases. Written as DNA, the CDR3 is TGTGCCAGCAGTGGACAGGCCACGTTTGGAGCTTTCTTT. Amino acids: CASSGQATFGAFF.

This chain connects TRBV29-1 to TRBJ2-2, with D possibly TRBD1 on 5 matching bases. There are 14 residues in the CDR3. V was shortened by 7 bases and J by 1 base, with 13 bases between the two germline ends. The germline V gene encodes CDR1 SQVTM and CDR2 ANQGSEA. The CDR3: CSAERQMNTGELFF. CDR3 coding DNA: TGCAGCGCGGAGCGACAGATGAACACCGGGGAGCTGTTTTTT.

This rearrangement joins TRBV4-3 to TRBJ2-1; 14 bases agree with TRBD2. CDR1 and CDR2 from the germline V gene are LGHNA and YSLEER. Unmatched junction bases numbered 8, after V lost 0 bases and J lost 10 bases. CDR3 length: 17 residues. The CDR3 protein is CASSQDPGTSGRREQFF. DNA of the CDR3: TGCGCCAGCAGCCAAGATCCCGGGACTAGCGGGAGAAGAGAGCAGTTCTTC.

The rearrangement links TRBV24-1 to TRBJ1-4; a weak D match, TRBD1 (5 bases). Trimming cost V 3 bases and J 6 bases, with 13 bases left between them. This CDR3 spans 15 amino acids. In germline, CDR1 is KGHDR, CDR2 SFDVKD. CDR3 sequence: CATSDPRESYEKLFF. In DNA form, the CDR3 reads TGTGCCACCAGTGATCCCAGGGAAAGCTATGAAAAACTGTTTTTT.

This clone was observed a single time. The chain combines TRBV13 with TRBJ2-1, with 8 bases fitting TRBD2. The CDR3 is made up of 15 amino acids. CDR1 PRHDT and CDR2 FYEKMQ come from the germline V gene (reference sequence). The V gene end was trimmed by 1 base and the J gene end by 3 bases; junction bases not matched to a gene: 2. The CDR3 DNA reads as TGTGCCAGCAGCTTAGAACGGGGGGGCTACAATGAGCAGTTCTTC. Translation: CASSLERGGYNEQFF.